The next 8 T cell receptor beta chains were all read from a single sample in a study of cytomegalovirus exposure and HLA in healthy donors. The PCR was carried out with 60 Vbeta primers and 13 Jbeta primers. Sequencing used immunoSEQ multiplex PCR; TCRdb keeps in-frame clones, though not all of them. The sample yields 150,000 to 200,000 clones, about 81% seen once. Sequencing input: PBMCs. All receptors come from a woman aged 45-65 years in good health and CMV-seropositive.

In DNA form, the CDR3 reads TGTGCCAGCAGAAACGGACAGGCTGAAGCTTTCTTT. It encodes CASRNGQAEAFF. The rearrangement uses TRBV5-6 and TRBJ1-1, with 7 nucleotides matching TRBD1. CDR3 length: 12 residues. Looked up from germline, CDR1 is SGHDT and CDR2 is YYEEEE. Trimming took 5 bases from V and 6 from J; bases not matched to a gene: 4.

V is TRBV29-1 and J is TRBJ1-1; D perhaps matches TRBD1 (5 bases). The CDR3 totals 13 residues. The germline V and J ends were trimmed by 0 bases and 1 base, with 6 bases remaining between them. Germline V lookup: CDR1 SQVTM, CDR2 ANQGSEA. This CDR3 reads CSVEETENTEAFF. In DNA form, the CDR3 reads TGCAGCGTTGAAGAGACAGAGAACACTGAAGCTTTCTTT.

The rearrangement links TRBV7-2 to TRBJ2-1; 13 nucleotides agree with TRBD2. This CDR3 is 14 amino acids long. CDR1 and CDR2 from the germline V gene are SGHTA and FQGNSA. V dropped 5 bases and J dropped 9; count of bases not matched to a gene: 4. As DNA, the CDR3 is TGTGCCAGCAGCCAGACTAGCGGGGGGACTGAGCAGTTCTTC. Amino acids: CASSQTSGGTEQFF.

The V gene is TRBV5-4, the J gene TRBJ1-2; 8 bases line up with TRBD1. Trimming removed 4 bases from V and 3 bases from J; junction bases left unmatched: 2. The CDR3 is 13 residues long. The germline CDR1 and CDR2 sequences are SGHNT and YYREEE (reference sequence). As DNA, the CDR3 is TGTGCCAGCAGCCCGACAGGGGACTATGGCTACACCTTC. The encoded protein is CASSPTGDYGYTF.

The J gene is TRBJ2-1, the V gene TRBV2; D is ambiguous. Per germline, CDR1 SNHLY and CDR2 FYNNEI. V lost 5 bases and J 2 bases, leaving 10 bases between the germline ends. This CDR3 is built from 14 residues. DNA for the CDR3: TGTGCCAGCAGTATTGTCAGAACCTACAATGAGCAGTTCTTC. Protein sequence: CASSIVRTYNEQFF. The full variable domain, completed using reference TRBV2 and TRBJ2-1, is EPEVTQTPSHQVTQMGQEVILRCVPISNHLYFYWYRQILGQKVEFLVSFYNNEISEKSEIFDDQFSVERPDGSNFTLKIRSTKLEDSAMYFCASSIVRTYNEQFFGPGTRLTVL.

The chain is built from TRBV18 and TRBJ2-7; a weak D match, TRBD1 (7 bases). This CDR3 has 14 residues. Trimming removed 6 bases from V and 5 bases from J, with 17 bases in between. CDR1 is KGHSH and CDR2 is LQKENI in the germline V gene. CDR3: CASSPTGDFHEQYF. The CDR3 DNA reads as TGTGCCAGCTCGCCTACAGGGGACTTCCACGAGCAGTACTTC.

The chain combines TRBV18 with TRBJ1-1; perhaps TRBD1 as D (5 bases). The CDR3 length is 15 residues. Between the trimmed V and J ends, which lost 4 bases and 1 base, there was a span of 13 bases. From germline, CDR1 is KGHSH and CDR2 LQKENI. The CDR3 DNA sequence: TGTGCCAGCTCACGCTCGGGAGGGGCGAACACTGAAGCTTTCTTT. It is translated as CASSRSGGANTEAFF.

As concerns this clone: Other nucleotide sequences from this sample produce the same CDR3. The CDR3 region has the DNA TGTGCCAGCAGTTTGACAGGGGACTATGGCTACACCTTC. This translates into CASSLTGDYGYTF. The chain carries TRBV28 and TRBJ1-2; 8 bases are a match to TRBD1. From germline, CDR1 is MDHEN and CDR2 SYDVKM. This CDR3 is built from 13 residues. V was pared by 3 bases and J by 3 bases, with 0 bases of the junction left unmatched.